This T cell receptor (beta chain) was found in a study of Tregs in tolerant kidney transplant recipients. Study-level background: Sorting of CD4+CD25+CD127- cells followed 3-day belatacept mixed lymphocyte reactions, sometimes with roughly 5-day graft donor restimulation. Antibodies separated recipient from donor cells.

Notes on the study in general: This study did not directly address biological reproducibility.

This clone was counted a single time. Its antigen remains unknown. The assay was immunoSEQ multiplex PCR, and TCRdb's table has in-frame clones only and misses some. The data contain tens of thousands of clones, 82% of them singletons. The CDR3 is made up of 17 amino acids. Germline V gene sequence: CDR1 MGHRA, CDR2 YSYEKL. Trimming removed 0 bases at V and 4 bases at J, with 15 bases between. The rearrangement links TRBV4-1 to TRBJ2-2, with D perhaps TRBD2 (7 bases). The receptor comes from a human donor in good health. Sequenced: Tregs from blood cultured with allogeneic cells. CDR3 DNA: TGCGCCAGCAGCCAAGATGGGAGGGGAGGGGGCACCGGGGAGCTGTTTTTT. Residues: CASSQDGRGGGTGELFF.